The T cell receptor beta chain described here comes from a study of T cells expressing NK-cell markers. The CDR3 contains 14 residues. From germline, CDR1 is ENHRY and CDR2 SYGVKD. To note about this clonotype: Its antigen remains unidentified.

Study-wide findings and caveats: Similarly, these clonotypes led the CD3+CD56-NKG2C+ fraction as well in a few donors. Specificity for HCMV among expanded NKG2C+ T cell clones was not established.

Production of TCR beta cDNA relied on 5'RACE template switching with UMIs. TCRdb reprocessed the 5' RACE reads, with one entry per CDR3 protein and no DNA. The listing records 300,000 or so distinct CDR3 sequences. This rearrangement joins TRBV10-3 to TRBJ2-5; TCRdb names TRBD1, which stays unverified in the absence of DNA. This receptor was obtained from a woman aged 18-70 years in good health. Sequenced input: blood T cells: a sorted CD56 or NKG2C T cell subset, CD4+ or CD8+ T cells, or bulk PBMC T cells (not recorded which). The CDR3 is CAISGSVGGETQYF.